Each of the 30 T cell receptor beta chains below was sequenced from the same sample in a study of alternative splicing in chronic myeloid leukemia remission. Study in general: Trial remission samples were taken at major or complete molecular response, at 12 or 24 months.

Libraries were built from poly-A-enriched mRNA from around 0.95 ug total RNA. TCRdb reprocessed the bulk RNA-seq reads, with one entry per CDR3 protein and no DNA. The profile covers about 360 distinct CDR3 sequences, with 98% appearing a single time and around 5.4% taken by the ten largest. This specimen was PBMCs or total blood leukocytes (not recorded which), taken during remission. These receptors all stem from an adult with chronic myeloid leukemia.

This chain uses TRBV29-1 with TRBJ2-1. The V gene's germline CDR1 is SQVTM and CDR2 ANQGSEA. This CDR3 comprises 12 residues. CDR3 in amino acids: CGGKSSYNEQFF.

The genes are TRBV2 and TRBJ2-7; no DNA is available, so the TRBD1 call from TCRdb remains unchecked. The CDR3 spans 16 residues. Germline CDR1 is SNHLY and CDR2 is FYNNEI. This CDR3 is CASSETRRTGGYEQYF.

The CDR3 sequence: CASRGTSQETLYF. The V gene is TRBV5-1, the J gene TRBJ2-5; TCRdb designates TRBD2, a call that cannot be tested without DNA. CDR3 size: 13 residues. Germline V gene data show CDR1 as SGHRS and CDR2 as YFSETQ.

This clonotype was seen just once. This chain joins TRBV12-3 or TRBV12-4 and TRBJ2-7. CDR3 length equals 14 residues. CDR3 region: CASSPWASSYEQYF.

The chain employs TRBV19 and TRBJ2-3; the D gene TCRdb calls, TRBD2, cannot be checked with no DNA. Germline V lookup: CDR1 LNHDA, CDR2 SQIVND (reference sequence). The CDR3 is made up of 15 amino acids. The CDR3 is CASSIGTASTDTQYF.

V and J are TRBV20-1 and TRBJ2-2; TCRdb's assignment of TRBD2 cannot be checked, as there is no DNA. This CDR3 spans 15 amino acids. The germline CDR1 and CDR2 sequences are DFQATT and SNEGSKA (reference sequence). The CDR3 spells CSANYRGQYTGELFF.

This chain uses TRBV28 with TRBJ1-1. This CDR3 has 15 amino acids. Germline assignment: CDR1 MDHEN and CDR2 SYDVKM. This CDR3 is CASSPDMTLNTEAFF.

The chain carries TRBV19 and TRBJ2-1; lacking DNA, the TRBD2 call made by TCRdb goes unchecked. The CDR3 has 16 residues. Germline V lookup: CDR1 LNHDA, CDR2 SQIVND (reference sequence). The CDR3 spells CASSLDRPALYNEQFF.

A single count supports this clonotype. V gene TRBV27 combines with J gene TRBJ2-7. This CDR3 is built from 12 residues. Germline values: CDR1 MNHEY, CDR2 SMNVEV (reference sequence). CDR3 residues: CASSSSGYEQYF.

The chain has TRBV7-6 and TRBJ2-7; TCRdb indicates TRBD1, and absent DNA this call remains unverified. This CDR3 has 15 residues. CDR1 and CDR2 from the germline V gene are SGHVS and FNYEAQ. The CDR3 sequence is CASSLQGASSYEQYF. Full variable domain (remainder filled in from reference TRBV7-6 and TRBJ2-7): GAGVSQSPRYKVTKRGQDVALRCDPISGHVSLYWYRQALGQGPEFLTYFNYEAQQDKSGLPNDRFSAERPEGSISTLTIQRTEQRDSAMYRCASSLQGASSYEQYFGPGTRLTVT.

V gene TRBV6-5 combines with J gene TRBJ1-2. The CDR3 covers 13 residues. The germline CDR1 and CDR2 sequences are MNHEY and SVGAGI. CDR3 loop: CASRGQTFYGYTF.

This chain connects TRBV29-1 to TRBJ1-1; TCRdb picks TRBD1, but there is no DNA to check that call. This CDR3 is built from 10 residues. CDR1 and CDR2 from the germline V gene are SQVTM and ANQGSEA. The CDR3 here is CSVTGLKAFF.

The rearrangement links TRBV25-1 to TRBJ1-2; absent DNA, TCRdb's TRBD1 call cannot be checked. This CDR3 spans 14 amino acids. Germline loops: CDR1 MGHDK, CDR2 SYGVNS. The CDR3 sequence: CASSPSDRMYGYTF.

The table lists this clonotype with a count of one. The chain has TRBV7-3 and TRBJ2-1; TCRdb's D call of TRBD2 is untestable without DNA. There are 17 residues in the CDR3. Germline CDR1 reads SGHTA; CDR2 reads FQGTGA. The CDR3 protein is CASSLLPSGASYNEQFF.

The chain links TRBV29-1 to TRBJ2-1; TCRdb proposes TRBD2, but this gene call is untestable without DNA. The CDR3 covers 14 residues. Germline V gene lookup returns CDR1 SQVTM and CDR2 ANQGSEA. The CDR3 loop reads CSVVPTSGYNEQFF.

This clonotype was found once. CDR3 loop: CASSDTGTGAFF. The V and J genes are TRBV6-1 and TRBJ1-1. Germline-derived CDR1 and CDR2 are MNHNS and SASEGT. The CDR3 has 12 amino acids.

This sequence joins TRBV19 and TRBJ1-5. Germline loops: CDR1 LNHDA, CDR2 SQIVND (reference sequence). The CDR3 contains 13 residues. CDR3 protein: CASSIEGNQPQHF. The variable domain in full, with the rest retrieved from reference TRBV19 and TRBJ1-5, is DGGITQSPKYLFRKEGQNVTLSCEQNLNHDAMYWYRQDPGQGLRLIYYSQIVNDFQKGDIAEGYSVSREKKESFPLTVTSAQKNPTAFYLCASSIEGNQPQHFGDGTRLSIL.

This chain connects TRBV30 to TRBJ2-7; TCRdb returns TRBD2, unconfirmable since there is no DNA. CDR1 is GTSNPN, CDR2 SVGIG, per germline (reference sequence). The CDR3 extends over 16 amino acids. The chain's CDR3 is CAWSVRWGQTNYEQYF.

The J gene is TRBJ2-3, the V gene TRBV9; absent DNA, TCRdb's TRBD2 call cannot be checked. The germline CDR1 and CDR2 sequences are SGDLS and YYNGEE. This CDR3 spans 16 amino acids. The CDR3 sequence: CASSVGTSSTTDTQYF.

The CDR3 region is CASSLWTGGWETQYF. The chain employs TRBV7-9 and TRBJ2-5; TCRdb's D gene call, TRBD1, goes unchecked for lack of DNA. In germline, CDR1 is SEHNR, CDR2 FQNEAQ (reference sequence). The CDR3 spans 15 residues.

This clonotype has a handful of counts. The chain recombines TRBV24-1 with TRBJ2-1; TCRdb designates TRBD2, a call that cannot be tested without DNA. The CDR3 length is 17 residues. Germline V gene lookup returns CDR1 KGHDR and CDR2 SFDVKD. This CDR3 reads CATSDPFGGRAINEQFF.

The chain links TRBV7-9 to TRBJ2-1; no DNA is available, so the TRBD2 call from TCRdb remains unchecked. Germline CDR1 SEHNR, CDR2 FQNEAQ (reference sequence). This CDR3 contains 22 residues. The CDR3 region is CASSFYKGAKPNNLSSYNEQFF.

The chain has TRBV7-9 and TRBJ2-7; TCRdb gives TRBD2 as the D gene, but with no DNA this cannot be confirmed. The CDR3 consists of 13 residues. Germline values: CDR1 SEHNR, CDR2 FQNEAQ (reference sequence). The CDR3 here is CATTRGQYYEQYF.

The chain links TRBV20-1 to TRBJ1-6. Germline CDR1 and CDR2: DFQATT and SNEGSKA (reference sequence). The CDR3 length is 12 residues. The CDR3 sequence is CSAPPADSPLHF.

The chain employs TRBV2 and TRBJ1-2. Germline CDR1 and CDR2: SNHLY and FYNNEI. There are 13 residues in the CDR3. CDR3 loop: CASRTGARYGYTF.

The rearrangement uses TRBV5-1 and TRBJ2-1; the D call from TCRdb, TRBD2, cannot be confirmed without DNA. The length of the CDR3 is 16 residues. Germline loops: CDR1 SGHRS, CDR2 YFSETQ. CDR3 sequence: CASASRDPSSYNEQFF.

This chain links TRBV29-1 with TRBJ2-5; TCRdb indicates TRBD2, and absent DNA this call remains unverified. CDR1 and CDR2 from the germline V gene are SQVTM and ANQGSEA. The CDR3 is 14 amino acids. The CDR3 spells CSVVGELRRETQYF.

The genes are TRBV12-3 or TRBV12-4 and TRBJ2-6; TCRdb's D call of TRBD2 is untestable without DNA. The CDR3 covers 16 residues. The CDR3 loop reads CASIQGAIGGANVLTF.

The rearrangement joins TRBV11-2 to TRBJ1-3. CDR1 is SGHAT, CDR2 FQNNGV, per germline. The CDR3 extends over 17 amino acids. Here the CDR3 reads CASSLEVRGVSGNTIYF.

The rearrangement links TRBV5-1 to TRBJ1-1. The CDR3 spans 11 residues. In germline, CDR1 is SGHRS, CDR2 YFSETQ. The CDR3 loop reads CASSLADEAFF.